The 21 T cell receptor beta chains given below trace back to one sample, sequenced in a study of cytomegalovirus exposure and HLA in healthy donors. PCR used 60 Vbeta primers and 13 Jbeta primers. The assay was immunoSEQ multiplex PCR, and TCRdb's table has in-frame clones only and misses some. The sample lists roughly 100,000 clones; roughly a tenth were seen once. The specimen sequenced was PBMCs. The receptors here all came from a man aged 50-59 years in good health and CMV-seropositive.

CDR3 nucleotides: TGTGCCAGCAGTTTTCTAGGCGGGATGAGCTCCTACGAGCAGTACTTC. It codes for CASSFLGGMSSYEQYF. The chain recombines TRBV28 with TRBJ2-7; D is possibly TRBD2 (6 bases). Germline loops: CDR1 MDHEN, CDR2 SYDVKM. The length of the CDR3 is 16 residues. Trimming left V 3 bases short and J 0 bases short, with 15 bases between.

This clone was found a few times. The chain recombines TRBV27 with TRBJ1-2; D is perhaps TRBD1 (5 bases). The CDR3 has 14 amino acids. V was shortened by 5 bases and J by 7 bases, with 17 bases between the two germline ends. CDR1 and CDR2 from the germline V gene are MNHEY and SMNVEV (reference sequence). The CDR3 sequence is CASSTRDSPGGYTF. CDR3 bases: TGTGCCAGCAGTACCCGGGACTCACCAGGTGGCTACACCTTC.

The rearrangement joins TRBV28 to TRBJ1-5, with 12 bases that match TRBD1. The CDR3 sequence is 16 residues long. Germline V gives CDR1 MDHEN, CDR2 SYDVKM. With 5 bases clipped from V and 3 bases from J, the junction kept 5 bases outside the gene matches. CDR3 loop: CASSPGTGGLNQPQHF. The CDR3 DNA sequence: TGTGCCAGCAGTCCGGGGACAGGGGGCCTCAATCAGCCCCAGCATTTT.

The chain joins TRBV2 to TRBJ2-3, with 10 bases matching TRBD1. The CDR3 is 15 residues long. V shed 4 bases, J shed 6 bases, and the junction held 7 bases outside the gene matches. CDR1 is SNHLY, CDR2 FYNNEI, per germline. The CDR3 nucleotides are TGTGCCAGCAGTGGAGACAGGGGGCGGGTGGATACGCAGTATTTT. It translates to CASSGDRGRVDTQYF.

This clone was recorded a few times. This chain uses TRBV5-1 with TRBJ2-5, with D possibly matching TRBD2 (5 bases). The CDR3 sequence is 16 residues long. From germline, CDR1 is SGHRS and CDR2 YFSETQ. The V end lost 1 base, the J end lost 5 bases, and 18 bases lay between the germline ends. The CDR3 sequence is CASSLFGERVGETQYF. The CDR3 DNA sequence: TGCGCCAGCAGCTTGTTTGGGGAGAGAGTCGGGGAGACCCAGTACTTC.

The rearrangement links TRBV7-2 to TRBJ2-7; D unresolved. Germline V lookup: CDR1 SGHTA, CDR2 FQGNSA. The CDR3 length is 12 residues. The V end was cut by 2 bases, the J end by 2 bases, with 4 bases between. CDR3 sequence reads: CASSLIAYEQYF. CDR3 coding DNA: TGTGCCAGCAGCTTAATCGCCTACGAGCAGTACTTC.

The chain links TRBV4-2 to TRBJ2-4; D may be TRBD2 (5 bases). Per germline, CDR1 LGHNA and CDR2 YNFKEQ. V lost 5 bases to trimming and J lost 5 bases, with 10 bases between them. This CDR3 contains 13 residues. DNA for the CDR3: TGTGCCAGCAGCGGCGCCGGGGAAAACATTCAGTACTTC. This translates into CASSGAGENIQYF.

The rearrangement joins TRBV5-3 to TRBJ2-5, with TRBD1 identical over 7 bases. TRBV5-3 is classed as an ORF, of uncertain function. The CDR3 consists of 17 residues. The trim removed 2 bases at V and 4 bases at J, leaving 14 bases unmatched. This chain's CDR3 is CARSFHPTGSKGETQYF. The CDR3 coding sequence is TGTGCCAGAAGCTTCCACCCGACAGGGTCGAAGGGAGAGACCCAGTACTTC.

The chain employs TRBV7-9 and TRBJ2-7, with 7 positions matching TRBD2. In germline, CDR1 is SEHNR, CDR2 FQNEAQ (reference sequence). V trimming: 4 bases; J trimming: 1 base; junction bases outside the gene matches: 7. The CDR3 has 15 residues. The CDR3 nucleotides are TGTGCCAGCAGCTCAGGGAGGGAGCGATCCTACGAGCAGTACTTC. Its protein is CASSSGRERSYEQYF.

This clone showed up just a few times. V is TRBV20-1 and J is TRBJ2-1, with D uncertain. The V and J ends lost 2 bases and 9 bases respectively, with 8 bases between them. There are 11 residues in the CDR3. Germline V gene data show CDR1 as DFQATT and CDR2 as SNEGSKA (reference sequence). The CDR3 DNA reads as TGCAGTGCTAGAAAGCAGGCTGAGCAGTTCTTC. This translates into CSARKQAEQFF.

The chain links TRBV2 to TRBJ2-6, with 9 positions matching TRBD1. Germline V gene lookup returns CDR1 SNHLY and CDR2 FYNNEI. Unmatched junction bases numbered 5, after V lost 6 bases and J lost 2 bases. There are 16 residues in the CDR3. Here the CDR3 reads CASRGGQGTGANVLTF. The CDR3 DNA sequence: TGTGCCAGCAGGGGGGGACAGGGAACTGGGGCCAACGTCCTGACTTTC. Based on the CDR3 plus reference TRBV2 and TRBJ2-6, the full variable domain is EPEVTQTPSHQVTQMGQEVILRCVPISNHLYFYWYRQILGQKVEFLVSFYNNEISEKSEIFDDQFSVERPDGSNFTLKIRSTKLEDSAMYFCASRGGQGTGANVLTFGAGSRLTVL.

On this clone: Other DNA variants within this sample encode the same CDR3. The rearrangement links TRBV7-2 to TRBJ2-5; D call uncertain. The CDR3 has 11 residues. From germline, CDR1 is SGHTA and CDR2 FQGNSA. The V gene lost 4 bases and the J gene lost 4 bases, with 4 bases spanning the gap. The CDR3 reads CASSSRETQYF. DNA of the CDR3: TGTGCCAGCAGCTCGAGAGAGACCCAGTACTTC.

The sample holds a few counts of this clone. The chain carries TRBV11-2 and TRBJ1-2; 8 bases are a match to TRBD1. CDR1 is SGHAT, CDR2 FQNNGV, per germline. V shed 7 bases and J 5 bases; nucleotides not matched to a gene: 9. The CDR3 has 14 residues. CDR3 sequence reads: CASTNTGGVYGYTF. Written as DNA, the CDR3 is TGTGCCAGCACCAATACAGGGGGAGTTTATGGCTACACCTTC.

There are many counts of this clone. In DNA, the CDR3 is TGTGCCAGAGTGGAGGCCGGCGGAGGGCAGAACACCGGGGAGCTGTTTTTT. Protein: CARVEAGGGQNTGELFF. V is TRBV6-4 and J is TRBJ2-2; TRBD2 is a possible D gene (6 bases). The length of the CDR3 is 17 residues. V gave up 9 bases and J gave up 1 base, with 21 bases separating them. Per germline, CDR1 MRHNA and CDR2 SNTAGT.

This clone was counted only a few times. This chain links TRBV27 with TRBJ2-1; 11 positions agree with TRBD2. In germline, CDR1 is MNHEY, CDR2 SMNVEV (reference sequence). J lost 9 bases, V lost 0 bases, and 7 bases had no gene match. The CDR3 runs 16 residues. The CDR3 nucleotides are TGTGCCAGCAGTTTATCGCGGCTAGCGGGAGGAACTGAGCAGTTCTTC. Translating gives CASSLSRLAGGTEQFF.

This clone was observed a few times. The J gene is TRBJ1-3, the V gene TRBV27; TRBD1 matches 7 bases. CDR3 size: 15 residues. Germline CDR1 and CDR2: MNHEY and SMNVEV (reference sequence). Trimming took 6 bases from V and 1 from J; bases not matched to a gene: 6. In DNA form, the CDR3 reads TGTGCCAGCAGACCCTTGACAGGGTCTGGAAACACCATATATTTT. Protein: CASRPLTGSGNTIYF.

This clone has a handful of counts. The chain recombines TRBV5-1 with TRBJ1-6; 7 bases are shared with TRBD1. Germline loops: CDR1 SGHRS, CDR2 YFSETQ. The V and J ends lost 1 base and 4 bases, in that order; junction bases with no gene match: 2. There are 15 residues in the CDR3. CDR3 residues: CASSLMGQYNSPLHF. The CDR3 DNA follows: TGCGCCAGCAGCTTGATGGGACAGTATAATTCACCCCTCCACTTT.

This clone was seen only a few times. The chain couples TRBV11-2 to TRBJ2-3; 7 nucleotides align to TRBD2. V shed 2 bases, J shed 6 bases, and the junction held 8 bases outside the gene matches. The germline V gene has CDR1 SGHAT and CDR2 FQNNGV. CDR3 length equals 15 residues. As DNA, the CDR3 is TGTGCCAGCAGCTTAAAGATGACTAGCATGGATACGCAGTATTTT. It translates to CASSLKMTSMDTQYF.

This clone has a handful of counts. The rearrangement links TRBV6-1 to TRBJ1-3; 7 positions agree with TRBD1. Germline CDR1 and CDR2: MNHNS and SASEGT. Trimming took 6 bases from V and 2 from J; bases not matched to a gene: 4. The CDR3 runs 14 residues. CDR3 loop: CASRLGTAGNTIYF. Here the CDR3 DNA reads TGTGCCAGCAGACTCGGGACAGCTGGAAACACCATATATTTT.

The rearrangement links TRBV28 to TRBJ1-4; 7 positions match TRBD1. The trim removed 5 bases at V and 7 bases at J, leaving 10 bases unmatched. The CDR3 is 15 residues long. Germline V gives CDR1 MDHEN, CDR2 SYDVKM. The CDR3 spells CASSPSTGHTEKLFF. The CDR3 bases are TGTGCCAGCAGTCCCTCGACAGGGCACACTGAAAAACTGTTTTTT.

This clone was counted only a few times. The rearrangement uses TRBV11-2 and TRBJ2-7, with D possibly being TRBD2 (5 bases). V was clipped by 3 bases and J by 1 base, with 7 bases between them. The germline CDR1 and CDR2 sequences are SGHAT and FQNNGV. The CDR3 covers 13 residues. The chain's CDR3 is CASSLPGSYEQYF. The CDR3 DNA follows: TGTGCCAGCAGCTTGCCGGGGTCCTACGAGCAGTACTTC.